The 30 T cell receptor beta chains below were found in one sample sequenced in a study of blood T cells in healthy people across ages. Together with a sample-barcoded 5' primer, a J-beta primer mix was included in a second PCR lasting about 7 to 11 cycles. TCRdb redid the calling of the 5' RACE reads with MiXCR, one entry per CDR3 protein. There are around 1,700,000 distinct CDR3 sequences in the sample; 28% occur only once, and 7.7% lies in the top ten. The sequencing input was blood. All receptors come from a woman aged 30 to 39 in good health.

This clonotype was counted at least ten times. This sequence joins TRBV24-1 and TRBJ2-1; D possibly matches TRBD1 or TRBD2 (5 bases each). The V end lost 5 bases, the J end lost 10 bases, and 14 bases lay between the germline ends. CDR1 is KGHDR, CDR2 SFDVKD, per germline. The CDR3 is made up of 13 amino acids. CDR3 bases: TGTGCCACCAGTGTACAAGGATGGGGGGAGCAGTTCTTC. Translation gives CATSVQGWGEQFF.

This chain uses TRBV12-3 or TRBV12-4 with TRBJ2-3; D might be TRBD2 (5 bases). The CDR3 extends over 15 amino acids. Trimming took off 5 bases at V and 5 bases at J, with 17 bases between the two ends. In DNA form, the CDR3 reads TGTGCCAGCAGTACACTAGTAGGGTACGGAGATACGCAGTATTTT. Protein sequence: CASSTLVGYGDTQYF.

A word on this clonotype: A read error is possible here, since a much larger clone lies one base away. The chain employs TRBV10-3 and TRBJ2-1; 11 bases agree with TRBD2. Germline V gene sequence: CDR1 ENHRY, CDR2 SYGVKD. The CDR3 loop spans 16 amino acids. J lost 13 bases, V lost 2 bases, and 13 bases had no gene match. The CDR3: CAISEGTSGMRGTQFF. The DNA for the CDR3 is TGTGCCATCAGTGAGGGGACTAGCGGAATGAGGGGGACCCAGTTCTTC.

This clonotype was seen only a few times. J is TRBJ2-1 and V is TRBV12-3 or TRBV12-4; tentatively, D is TRBD2 (5 bases). The CDR3 length is 13 residues. V shed 3 bases and J shed 5 bases, with 8 bases lying between them. The CDR3 DNA reads TGTGCCAGCAGTTTGATAGCGAACAATGAGCAGTTCTTC. Translating gives CASSLIANNEQFF.

The J gene is TRBJ2-1, the V gene TRBV2; tentative D call: TRBD2 (6 bases). V gave up 6 bases and J gave up 8 bases, with 17 bases separating them. Germline values: CDR1 SNHLY, CDR2 FYNNEI. The CDR3 is 14 amino acids. CDR3 residues: CASRVTSYRDEQFF. For the CDR3, the DNA is TGTGCCAGCAGAGTCACTAGCTACCGCGATGAGCAGTTCTTC.

V usage is TRBV14 and J usage is TRBJ1-2, with 10 bases that match TRBD1. This CDR3 has 16 amino acids. V dropped 2 bases and J dropped 6; count of bases not matched to a gene: 9. Germline V gene sequence: CDR1 SGHDN, CDR2 FVKESK. CDR3 coding DNA: TGTGCCAGCAGCCAAAGGGACAGGGGTTGGCTAGATGGCTACACCTTC. It specifies CASSQRDRGWLDGYTF.

This clonotype turned up a few times. The chain carries TRBV4-1 and TRBJ2-2; D not resolved. The germline V and J ends were trimmed by 2 bases and 6 bases, with 7 bases remaining between them. CDR3 size: 13 residues. Looked up from germline, CDR1 is MGHRA and CDR2 is YSYEKL. The CDR3 is CASSQKVAGELFF. CDR3 DNA: TGCGCCAGCAGCCAAAAAGTCGCCGGGGAGCTGTTTTTT.

This clonotype was seen at least ten times. The chain couples TRBV20-1 to TRBJ1-2; D gene unclear. This CDR3 spans 12 amino acids. Trimming shortened V by 1 base and J by 5 bases, and 8 bases separated the two germline ends. CDR1 DFQATT and CDR2 SNEGSKA come from the germline V gene (reference sequence). The CDR3: CSARGQDYGYTF. The CDR3 bases are TGCAGTGCTAGAGGTCAGGATTATGGCTACACCTTC.

This chain uses TRBV6-5 with TRBJ2-6; no clear D gene. Trimming took 5 bases from V and 1 from J, leaving 9 bases between them. Per germline, CDR1 MNHEY and CDR2 SVGAGI. CDR3 size: 15 residues. CDR3: CASSKRQSGANVLTF. CDR3 nucleotides: TGTGCCAGCAGTAAAAGGCAATCTGGGGCCAACGTCCTGACTTTC.

This clonotype has more than one count but fewer than ten. J is TRBJ1-3 and V is TRBV13; D unclear. CDR3 size: 15 residues. Germline values: CDR1 PRHDT, CDR2 FYEKMQ (reference sequence). Trimming took 4 bases from V and 2 from J, leaving 12 bases between them. This CDR3 is CASSSRSLAGNTIYF. CDR3 bases: TGTGCCAGCAGCTCCAGGAGTTTAGCTGGAAACACCATATATTTT.

This clonotype came up many times. V gene TRBV3-1 combines with J gene TRBJ1-2; 7 bases fit TRBD1. Germline V gene lookup returns CDR1 LGHDT and CDR2 YNNKEL (reference sequence). With 6 bases clipped from V and 3 bases from J, the junction kept 1 base outside the gene matches. This CDR3 has 12 residues. CDR3 sequence (DNA): TGTGCCAGCAGTCAGGGGGACTATGGCTACACCTTC. Residues: CASSQGDYGYTF.

The chain carries TRBV12-3 or TRBV12-4 and TRBJ1-4; 7 bases align to TRBD1. Unmatched junction bases numbered 9, after V lost 6 bases and J lost 8 bases. The CDR3 totals 14 residues. CDR3 bases: TGTGCCAGCAGACAACAGGGGATTCGGGAAAAACTGTTTTTT. This gives the protein CASRQQGIREKLFF.

This clonotype was seen repeatedly, ten times or more. CDR3 in amino acids: CATSSRGPYGYTF. Written as DNA, the CDR3 is TGTGCCACCAGCAGTCGGGGGCCCTATGGCTACACCTTC. The chain carries TRBV15 and TRBJ1-2, with D perhaps matching TRBD1 (6 bases). Trimming left V 3 bases short and J 4 bases short, with 9 bases between. The germline CDR1 and CDR2 sequences are LNHNV and YYDKDF (reference sequence). This CDR3 is built from 13 residues.

This clonotype was seen a few times. The rearrangement joins TRBV15 to TRBJ1-6; 8 bases are a match to TRBD1. The trim removed 3 bases at V and 7 bases at J, leaving 8 bases unmatched. The CDR3 contains 16 residues. The germline CDR1 and CDR2 sequences are LNHNV and YYDKDF (reference sequence). This CDR3 reads CATSRTGESKNSPLHF. CDR3 coding DNA: TGTGCCACCAGCAGGACAGGGGAGTCGAAAAATTCACCCCTCCACTTT.

This clonotype was counted ten times or more. The J gene is TRBJ1-5, the V gene TRBV20-1; 7 nucleotides match TRBD1. V gave up 5 bases and J gave up 12 bases; unmatched junction bases: 13. Germline CDR1 DFQATT, CDR2 SNEGSKA (reference sequence). This CDR3 has 13 residues. The CDR3 DNA reads as TGCAGTGCTGGACAAAGCAACAGGGGTATCCAGCATTTT. This codes for CSAGQSNRGIQHF.

This clonotype appeared a single time. A much more abundant neighbour one base away suggests this may be a read error. V is TRBV6-6 and J is TRBJ2-7; D is ambiguous. Germline assignment: CDR1 MNHNY and CDR2 SVGAGI (reference sequence). Trimming pared 5 bases from V and 4 bases from J, leaving 9 bases between. The CDR3 extends over 12 amino acids. The CDR3 sequence is CASSGDRYEQYF. The CDR3 DNA reads TGTGCCAGCAGTGGAGACCGTTACGAGCAGTACTTC.

This clonotype was detected only once. This chain connects TRBV21-1 to TRBJ2-1; TRBD2 reflects the table's D call only, with no check against the DNA. TRBV21-1 is described as a pseudogene. This CDR3 has 14 residues. As DNA, the CDR3 is TGTGCCAGCAGCGGCGAACGGGAGAACGATGAGCAGTTCTTC. It encodes CASSGERENDEQFF.

This clonotype has just a few counts. The chain combines TRBV25-1 with TRBJ2-1; D is undetermined. This CDR3 spans 16 amino acids. Germline V gives CDR1 MGHDK, CDR2 SYGVNS. V was pared by 4 bases and J by 3 bases, with 16 bases between. The CDR3 DNA sequence: TGTGCCAGCAGTGGACAACAGCGTCCCTTCTACAATGAGCAGTTCTTC. The encoded protein is CASSGQQRPFYNEQFF.

The rearrangement uses TRBV5-1 and TRBJ2-5; D may match TRBD1 or TRBD2 (5 bases each). Trimming removed 3 bases from V and 4 bases from J, with 16 bases in between. The CDR3 covers 15 residues. Germline loops: CDR1 SGHRS, CDR2 YFSETQ. The CDR3 DNA follows: TGCGCCAGCAGCTGGGGGACCCGAAGACCAGAGACCCAGTACTTC. This codes for CASSWGTRRPETQYF.

This clonotype was picked up a small number of times. The rearrangement uses TRBV7-2 and TRBJ1-6, with 10 bases fitting TRBD1. The germline V gene encodes CDR1 SGHTA and CDR2 FQGNSA. The CDR3 contains 16 residues. V was pared by 0 bases and J by 10 bases, with 6 bases of the junction left unmatched. In DNA form, the CDR3 reads TGTGCCAGCAGCTTAGCTTTGGGGACAGGGGACTCACCCCTCCACTTT. Protein: CASSLALGTGDSPLHF.

This chain joins TRBV20-1 and TRBJ1-1; 10 bases are shared with TRBD1. The CDR3 contains 15 residues. Trimming at V came to 3 bases and at J to 0 bases, leaving 4 bases not matched to a gene. Germline V gene data show CDR1 as DFQATT and CDR2 as SNEGSKA (reference sequence). The CDR3: CSASGTGAMNTEAFF. CDR3 DNA sequence: TGCAGTGCTAGCGGGACAGGGGCCATGAACACTGAAGCTTTCTTT.

This clonotype was observed at least ten times. V is TRBV10-3 and J is TRBJ2-7, with D possibly being TRBD1 or TRBD2 (5 bases each). From germline, CDR1 is ENHRY and CDR2 SYGVKD. The CDR3 covers 13 residues. The germline V and J ends were trimmed by 4 bases and 2 bases, with 9 bases remaining between them. The CDR3 region is CAISGGIAYEQYF. In DNA form, the CDR3 reads TGTGCCATCAGTGGGGGGATCGCCTACGAGCAGTACTTC.

The rearrangement joins TRBV5-1 to TRBJ2-7; 9 bases map to TRBD1. Trimming took 2 bases from V and 7 from J; bases not matched to a gene: 10. This CDR3 comprises 15 residues. Germline assignment: CDR1 SGHRS and CDR2 YFSETQ. The CDR3 loop is CASSFRDRDSGEQYF. CDR3 nucleotide sequence: TGCGCCAGCAGCTTCCGGGACAGGGACTCGGGTGAGCAGTACTTC.

The J gene is TRBJ1-1, the V gene TRBV30; no definite D call. This CDR3 contains 11 residues. V shed 5 bases and J shed 1 base, with 5 bases lying between them. CDR1 GTSNPN and CDR2 SVGIG come from the germline V gene (reference sequence). The CDR3 region has the DNA TGTGCCTGGGTAGAGAACACTGAAGCTTTCTTT. Its protein product is CAWVENTEAFF.

The table lists this clonotype with many counts. One end of the junction is discordant with germline, which a read error may explain. This sequence joins TRBV5-1 and TRBJ2-5; maybe TRBD1 (5 bases). The CDR3 sequence is 13 residues long. Germline CDR1 is SGHRS and CDR2 is YFSETQ. The CDR3 nucleotides read TGTGCCAGCAGCGTTCAGGGTGAGGAGACCCAGTACTTC. Translation: CASSVQGEETQYF.

This clonotype was recorded many times. The CDR3 loop reads CASSFAIDTQYF. The CDR3, as DNA: TGTGCCAGCAGTTTTGCTATAGATACGCAGTATTTT. V usage is TRBV6-6 and J usage is TRBJ2-3, with D unclear. V lost 4 bases and J lost 5, with 7 bases in between. Germline V gives CDR1 MNHNY, CDR2 SVGAGI (reference sequence). There are 12 residues in the CDR3.

On this clonotype: This may arise from a read error, as a much more abundant clone is one base away. The chain recombines TRBV29-1 with TRBJ2-5, with TRBD2 matching 12 bases. This CDR3 has 15 amino acids. Germline values: CDR1 SQVTM, CDR2 ANQGSEA. The CDR3 coding sequence is TGCGGCGTTGGAGGGACTAGCGGGTTACAAGAGACCCAGTACTTC. It translates to CGVGGTSGLQETQYF. The entire variable domain, with the rest obtained from reference TRBV29-1 and TRBJ2-5, is as follows: SAVISQKPSRDICQRGTSLTIQCQVDSQVTMMFWYRQQPGQSLTLIATANQGSEATYESGFVIDKFPISRPNLTFSTLTVSNMSPEDSSIYLCGVGGTSGLQETQYFGPGTRLLVL.

The genes are TRBV12-3 or TRBV12-4 and TRBJ2-5, with 7 bases lining up with TRBD2. The V and J ends lost 1 base and 11 bases, in that order; junction bases with no gene match: 16. There are 16 residues in the CDR3. The CDR3 sequence: CASSLVGGSTYNEQYF. CDR3 bases: TGTGCCAGCAGTTTAGTGGGCGGGAGCACCTACAATGAGCAGTACTTC.

J is TRBJ1-1 and V is TRBV27; 9 bases are a match to TRBD1. The CDR3 totals 13 residues. The ends lost 8 bases at V and 4 bases at J; junction bases unmatched: 5. CDR1 and CDR2 (germline): MNHEY, SMNVEV (reference sequence). CDR3 in amino acids: CASRNRGRTEAFF. Written as DNA, the CDR3 is TGTGCCAGCCGAAACAGGGGGCGCACTGAAGCTTTCTTT.

The chain combines TRBV20-1 with TRBJ2-1; D gene unclear. Germline V gives CDR1 DFQATT, CDR2 SNEGSKA (reference sequence). Trimming left V 4 bases short and J 0 bases short, with 13 bases between. The CDR3 covers 15 residues. The CDR3 loop reads CSAKLRRNSYNEQFF. The CDR3 DNA reads TGCAGTGCTAAGCTAAGAAGGAACTCCTACAATGAGCAGTTCTTC.